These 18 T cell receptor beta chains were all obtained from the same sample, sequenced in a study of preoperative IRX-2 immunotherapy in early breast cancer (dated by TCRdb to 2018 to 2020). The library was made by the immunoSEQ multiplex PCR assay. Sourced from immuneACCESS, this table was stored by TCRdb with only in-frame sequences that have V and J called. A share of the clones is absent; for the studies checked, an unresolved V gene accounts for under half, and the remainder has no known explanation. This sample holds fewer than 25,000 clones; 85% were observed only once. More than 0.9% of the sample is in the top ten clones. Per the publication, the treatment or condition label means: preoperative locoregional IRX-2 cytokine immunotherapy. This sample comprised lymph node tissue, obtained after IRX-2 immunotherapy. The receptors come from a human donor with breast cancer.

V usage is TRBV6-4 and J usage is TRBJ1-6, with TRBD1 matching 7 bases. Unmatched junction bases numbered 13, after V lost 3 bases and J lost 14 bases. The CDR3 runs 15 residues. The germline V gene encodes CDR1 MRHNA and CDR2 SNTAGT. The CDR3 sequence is CASSEATGVGVTLHF. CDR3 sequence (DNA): TGTGCCAGCAGTGAAGCTACAGGGGTGGGGGTCACCCTCCACTTT.

In DNA, the CDR3 is TGTGCTAGTGGTTTGCTCCAGCTTGGGACGCAGTATTTT. It translates to CASGLLQLGTQYF. This chain uses TRBV12-5 with TRBJ2-3; no clear D. Germline V CDR1 and CDR2: LGHNT, FRNRAP. This CDR3 comprises 13 residues. The V gene lost 2 bases and the J gene lost 9 bases, with 12 bases spanning the gap.

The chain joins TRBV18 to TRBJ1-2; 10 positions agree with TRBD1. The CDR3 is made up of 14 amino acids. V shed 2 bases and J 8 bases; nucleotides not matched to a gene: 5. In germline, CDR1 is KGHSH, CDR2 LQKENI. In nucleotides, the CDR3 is TGTGCCAGCTCACCATCGACAGGGGGCGTAGGCTACACCTTC. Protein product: CASSPSTGGVGYTF.

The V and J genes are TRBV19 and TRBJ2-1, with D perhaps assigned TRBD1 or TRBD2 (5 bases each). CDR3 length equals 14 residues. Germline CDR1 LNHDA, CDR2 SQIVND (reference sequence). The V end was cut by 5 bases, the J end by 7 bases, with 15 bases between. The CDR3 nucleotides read TGTGCCAGTAGTCCTCCCGGGGCGCCGAATGAGCAGTTCTTC. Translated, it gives CASSPPGAPNEQFF.

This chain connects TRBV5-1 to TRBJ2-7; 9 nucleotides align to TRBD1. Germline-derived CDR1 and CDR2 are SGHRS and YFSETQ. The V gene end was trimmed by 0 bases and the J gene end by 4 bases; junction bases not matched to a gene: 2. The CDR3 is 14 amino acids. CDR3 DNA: TGCGCCAGCAGCTTGGGGGACAGGGAATACGAGCAGTACTTC. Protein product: CASSLGDREYEQYF.

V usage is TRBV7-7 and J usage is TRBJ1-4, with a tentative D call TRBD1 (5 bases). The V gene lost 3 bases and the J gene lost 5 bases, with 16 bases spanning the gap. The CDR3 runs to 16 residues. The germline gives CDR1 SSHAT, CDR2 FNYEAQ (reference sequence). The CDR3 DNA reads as TGTGCCAGCAGCTTGAGGCAGGGCCTAATGAATGAAAAACTGTTTTTT. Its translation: CASSLRQGLMNEKLFF.

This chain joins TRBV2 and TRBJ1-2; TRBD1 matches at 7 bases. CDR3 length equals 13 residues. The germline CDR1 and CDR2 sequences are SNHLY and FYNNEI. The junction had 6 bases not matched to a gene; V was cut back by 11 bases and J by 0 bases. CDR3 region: CAGTGEPNYGYTF. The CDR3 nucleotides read TGTGCCGGAACAGGGGAACCTAACTATGGCTACACCTTC.

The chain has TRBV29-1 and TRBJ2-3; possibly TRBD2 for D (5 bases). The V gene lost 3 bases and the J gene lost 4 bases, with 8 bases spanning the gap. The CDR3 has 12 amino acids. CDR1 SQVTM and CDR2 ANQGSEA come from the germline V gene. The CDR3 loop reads CSVDWGADTQYF. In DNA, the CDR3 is TGCAGCGTTGACTGGGGAGCAGATACGCAGTATTTT.

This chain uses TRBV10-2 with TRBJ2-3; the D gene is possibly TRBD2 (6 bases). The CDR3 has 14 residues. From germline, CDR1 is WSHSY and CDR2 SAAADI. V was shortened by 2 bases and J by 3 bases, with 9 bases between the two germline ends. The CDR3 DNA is TGCGCCAGCAGTGAGGCGGGGAGGACAGATACGCAGTATTTT. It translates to CASSEAGRTDTQYF.

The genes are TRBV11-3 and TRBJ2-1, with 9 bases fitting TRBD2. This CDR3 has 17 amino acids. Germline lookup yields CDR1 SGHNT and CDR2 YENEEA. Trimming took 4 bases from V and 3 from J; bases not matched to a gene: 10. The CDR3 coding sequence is TGTGCCAGCAGCTCACGAGGGGTTAGCGGGAGCTACAATGAGCAGTTCTTC. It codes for CASSSRGVSGSYNEQFF.

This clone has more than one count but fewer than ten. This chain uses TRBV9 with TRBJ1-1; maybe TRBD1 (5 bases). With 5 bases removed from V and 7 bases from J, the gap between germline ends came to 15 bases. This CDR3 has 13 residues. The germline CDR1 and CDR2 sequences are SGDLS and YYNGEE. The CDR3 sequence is CASSEAGGFEAFF. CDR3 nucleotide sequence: TGTGCCAGCAGTGAAGCTGGGGGTTTTGAAGCTTTCTTT.

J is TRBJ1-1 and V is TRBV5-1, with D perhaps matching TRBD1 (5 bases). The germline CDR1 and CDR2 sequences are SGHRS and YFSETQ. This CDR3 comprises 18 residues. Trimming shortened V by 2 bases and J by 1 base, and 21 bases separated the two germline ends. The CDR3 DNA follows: TGCGCCAGCAGCTTCCTACAGGCCCCGCGCCGGAGGAACACTGAAGCTTTCTTT. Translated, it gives CASSFLQAPRRRNTEAFF.

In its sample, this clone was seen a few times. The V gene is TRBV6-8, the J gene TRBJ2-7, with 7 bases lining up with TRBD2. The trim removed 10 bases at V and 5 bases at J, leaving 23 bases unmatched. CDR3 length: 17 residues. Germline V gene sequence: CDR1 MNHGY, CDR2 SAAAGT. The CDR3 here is CATRERFYYTSVHEQYF. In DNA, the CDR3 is TGTGCCACCAGGGAAAGATTCTACTATACTAGCGTGCACGAGCAGTACTTC.

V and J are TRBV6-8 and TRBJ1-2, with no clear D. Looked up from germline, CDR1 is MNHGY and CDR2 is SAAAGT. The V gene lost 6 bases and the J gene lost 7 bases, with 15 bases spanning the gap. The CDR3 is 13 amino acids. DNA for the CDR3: TGTGCCAGCAGCTCCGGATTCGTGGCTGGCTACACCTTC. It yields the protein CASSSGFVAGYTF.

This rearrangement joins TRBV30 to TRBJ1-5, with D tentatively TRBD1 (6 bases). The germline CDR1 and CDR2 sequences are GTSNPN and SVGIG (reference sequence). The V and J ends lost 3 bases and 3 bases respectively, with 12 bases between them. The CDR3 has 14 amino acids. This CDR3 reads CAWSSGQLNQPQHF. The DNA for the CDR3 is TGTGCCTGGAGCTCCGGACAGCTCAATCAGCCCCAGCATTTT.

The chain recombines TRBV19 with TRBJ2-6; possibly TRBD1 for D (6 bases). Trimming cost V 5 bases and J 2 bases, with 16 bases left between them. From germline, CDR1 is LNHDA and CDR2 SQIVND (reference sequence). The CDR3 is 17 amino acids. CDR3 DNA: TGTGCCAGTAGTTACCGGGACACAGGGACTGGGGCCAACGTCCTGACTTTC. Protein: CASSYRDTGTGANVLTF.

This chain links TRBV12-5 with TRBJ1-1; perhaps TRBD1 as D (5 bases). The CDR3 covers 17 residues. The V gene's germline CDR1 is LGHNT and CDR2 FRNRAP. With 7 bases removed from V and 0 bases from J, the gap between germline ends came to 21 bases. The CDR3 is CASDLGTGSSMNTEAFF. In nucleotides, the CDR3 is TGTGCTAGTGACCTAGGAACAGGCAGTAGTATGAACACTGAAGCTTTCTTT.

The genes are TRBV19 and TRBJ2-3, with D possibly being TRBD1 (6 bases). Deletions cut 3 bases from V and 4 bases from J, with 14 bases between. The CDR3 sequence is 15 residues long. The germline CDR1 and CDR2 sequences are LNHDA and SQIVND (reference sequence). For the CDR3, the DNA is TGTGCCAGTAGTATCCTCAGGGGTGGGTCAGATACGCAGTATTTT. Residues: CASSILRGGSDTQYF.